Listed below are T cell receptor beta chains from one sample, sequenced in a study of T cell responses to AZD1222 COVID-19 vaccine. Libraries were prepared by immunoSEQ multiplex PCR; TCRdb keeps only in-frame clonotypes and omits some of them. The sample includes around 170,000 clones, under 95% seen only once; the top ten take over 0.75%. Sequencing used peripheral blood, obtained on day 0 of AZD1222 vaccination. These receptors were collected from an adult in good health. Both conserved end residues are part of each CDR3. D genes are given only for firm matches. Size is omitted from some rows. Given values are once, few, many or a class for expanded clones.

clone_size	d_call	v_call	j_call	cdr3_nt	cdr3_aa
-	-	TRBV19	TRBJ1-1	TGTGCCACCCAAGACCATTCGACAGCCTCAGCTGAAGCTTTCTTT	CATQDHSTASAEAFF
-	-	TRBV7-2	TRBJ2-7	TGTGCCAGCACCCAGGGGCTAGACCCTTACGAGCAGTACTTC	CASTQGLDPYEQYF
-	TRBD1	TRBV2	TRBJ2-7	TGTGCCAGCAGGGGAGTCCGACAGGGGGCGAAAGAGCAGTACTTC	CASRGVRQGAKEQYF
-	TRBD2	TRBV4-1	TRBJ2-1	TGCGCCAGCAGCCAAGATTCCACTAGCGGGAGGGGGTCCTACAATGAGCAGTTCTTC	CASSQDSTSGRGSYNEQFF
-	-	TRBV10-3	TRBJ1-2	TGTGCCATCAGCGTCATTCTCGGGGCTAACTATGGCTACACCTTC	CAISVILGANYGYTF
-	-	TRBV3-1/TRBV3-2	TRBJ1-1	TGTGCCAGCAGCCCTTTGGGTATGAACACTGAAGCTTTCTTT	CASSPLGMNTEAFF
-	-	TRBV4-1	TRBJ2-7	TGCGCCAGCAGCCAAGAAGGGTCACCGAGCTCCTACGAGCAGTACTTC	CASSQEGSPSSYEQYF
-	-	TRBV10-3	TRBJ2-2	TGTGCCATCAGGCTAGCAGACACCGGGGAGCTGTTTTTT	CAIRLADTGELFF
once	TRBD2	TRBV15	TRBJ2-2	TGTGCCACCAGCAGCGGGACTAGCGGGAGCGCCGGGGAGCTGTTTTTT	CATSSGTSGSAGELFF
-	-	TRBV5-1	TRBJ1-1	TGCGCCAGCACCTACCGAGGGGCGGGAGGCGAAGCTTTCTTT	CASTYRGAGGEAFF
-	-	TRBV27	TRBJ2-5	TGTGCCAGCAGTCGTCCCGGGGAGACCCAGTACTTC	CASSRPGETQYF
-	-	TRBV28	TRBJ1-1	TGTGCCAGCAGCCCCCTCCCGGGGAGCGGGAACACTGAAGCTTTCTTT	CASSPLPGSGNTEAFF
-	-	TRBV9	TRBJ2-7	TGTGCCAGCAGCGTAGGAGACCGTAACGAGCAGTACTTC	CASSVGDRNEQYF
-	-	TRBV10-2	TRBJ2-7	TGCGCCAGCAGTGACGGGGGGCAGTACTTC	CASSDGGQYF
-	TRBD2	TRBV5-1	TRBJ2-7	TGCGCCAGCAGCCCCGGGACTAGCTCCCTCTCCTACGAGCAGTACTTC	CASSPGTSSLSYEQYF
-	TRBD1	TRBV27	TRBJ1-2	TGTGCCAGCAGTTTATCTAGAACAGGGGCGTCGGGCTACACCTTC	CASSLSRTGASGYTF
-	-	TRBV7-2	TRBJ1-2	TGTGCCAGCAGCTTAGATATACTAGCTAACTATGGCTACACCTTC	CASSLDILANYGYTF
few	-	TRBV24-1	TRBJ1-5	TGTGCCACCGGAGGCCATAGCAATCAGCCCCAGCATTTT	CATGGHSNQPQHF
-	TRBD2	TRBV14	TRBJ2-1	TGTGCCAGCAGCCTATTCACGGGTCTAGCGGGAGGGAGAACCTACAATGAGCAGTTCTTC	CASSLFTGLAGGRTYNEQFF
-	TRBD1	TRBV24-1	TRBJ2-1	TGTGCCACCAGTGACAGGGGGCTTGCCTACAATGAGCAGTTCTTC	CATSDRGLAYNEQFF
-	TRBD2	TRBV9	TRBJ2-4	TGTGCCAGCAGCGTAGAAGCGGGAGGGCCCGTGGACATTCAGTACTTC	CASSVEAGGPVDIQYF
-	-	TRBV6-5	TRBJ1-1	TGTGCCAGCAGCGGACCTTCTGGAGCTTTCTTT	CASSGPSGAFF
-	-	TRBV27	TRBJ2-2	TGTGCCAGCAGTTTATCCTCGAACACCGGGGAGCTGTTTTTT	CASSLSSNTGELFF
once	-	TRBV10-1	TRBJ1-1	TGCGCCAGCAGTGGCGGGGACACTGAAGCTTTCTTT	CASSGGDTEAFF
-	-	TRBV12-3/TRBV12-4	TRBJ1-4	TGTGCCAGCAGCATTGGACGTGGCGAAAAACTGTTTTTT	CASSIGRGEKLFF
-	-	TRBV27	TRBJ1-1	TGTGCCAGCAGTCCTAGGGAAGGGACCACTGAAGCTTTCTTT	CASSPREGTTEAFF
few	-	TRBV7-3	TRBJ2-7	TGTGCCAGCAGCTACCCTCACCCCCCGGGATACGAGCAGTACTTC	CASSYPHPPGYEQYF
few	TRBD1	TRBV7-8	TRBJ2-4	TGTGCCAGCAGCCCAGGGGGACAGACCATACAGTACTTC	CASSPGGQTIQYF
once	-	TRBV27	TRBJ2-4	TGTGCCAGCAGTGTACCCGGGACACCACGCATTCAGTACTTC	CASSVPGTPRIQYF